This T cell receptor (beta chain) was profiled in a study of siplizumab effects on memory and regulatory T cells. Regarding this clone: Its cognate antigen is unknown.

Study-level points and caveats: Unstimulated subsets were the mapping target of only a minor fraction of alloreactive clones.

Sequencing was performed with immunoSEQ multiplex PCR; in TCRdb, only in-frame clones are kept and a portion is missing. The data contain approximately 84,000 clones, approximately 95% of them singletons. Sequenced sample: CD8+ T cells sorted from blood. The origin of this receptor is a human donor in good health.

The CDR3 sequence is CASSFSDNTGELFF. For the CDR3, the DNA is TGTGCCAGCAGTTTTTCTGACAACACCGGGGAGCTGTTTTTT. The chain employs TRBV28 and TRBJ2-2; D gene uncertain. Trimming removed 3 bases from V and 2 bases from J, with 7 bases in between. This CDR3 has 14 residues. CDR1 and CDR2 (germline): MDHEN, SYDVKM. Combining the CDR3 with reference TRBV28 and TRBJ2-2 gives the whole variable domain DVKVTQSSRYLVKRTGEKVFLECVQDMDHENMFWYRQDPGLGLRLIYFSYDVKMKEKGDIPEGYSVSREKKERFSLILESASTNQTSMYLCASSFSDNTGELFFGEGSRLTVL.